This T cell receptor beta chain stems from a study of blood T cell repertoires in COVID-19. For the study at large: Both acute and convalescent COVID-19 samples were obtained from the United States, Italy and Spain.

Unmatched junction bases numbered 7, after V lost 3 bases and J lost 8 bases. CDR3 size: 14 residues. CDR1 and CDR2 (germline): SGHRS, YFSETQ. The table came from immunoSEQ multiplex PCR; TCRdb's copy has only in-frame clones and leaves some out. Among approximately 320,000 clones, over 80% were seen once, and the ten largest hold 8% to 9%. The chain has TRBV5-1 and TRBJ2-1; 8 nucleotides match TRBD2. The sequencing input was PBMCs or T cells enriched from blood (not recorded which). This clonotype originated in a woman between 18 and 29 years old who had recovered from COVID-19. CDR3 bases: TGCGCCAGCAGCTCGGGACTAGTTAGGGATGAGCAGTTCTTC. Translating gives CASSSGLVRDEQFF.